Below are 20 T cell receptor beta chains sequenced from a single sample in a study of shared clonotypes between healthy human individuals (dated by TCRdb to 2018 to 2020). The library came from the immunoSEQ multiplex PCR assay. The clones in this table, taken by TCRdb from immuneACCESS, are in-frame only. Not every clone is retained; where verified, under half of the shortfall comes from an unresolved V gene, and the cause of the rest is unknown. The sample includes roughly 300,000 clones, with more than 60% observed a single time. Of the sample, less than 11% falls within the top ten clones. Sample: memory CD4+ T cells sorted from blood. The sample's cell subset or site label, decoded: CD45RA-negative fraction. These receptors came from a man younger than 40 in good health.

The gene calls are TRBV19 and TRBJ2-2, with 7 bases fitting TRBD1. In germline, CDR1 is LNHDA, CDR2 SQIVND (reference sequence). CDR3 length equals 13 residues. Unmatched junction bases numbered 5, after V lost 7 bases and J lost 6 bases. CDR3 protein: CASTQGTAGELFF. Here the CDR3 DNA reads TGTGCCAGTACCCAAGGGACAGCCGGGGAGCTGTTTTTT.

This clone was counted at least ten times. V is TRBV4-3 and J is TRBJ2-7; D may be TRBD1 (6 bases). CDR3 length: 15 amino acids. The V and J ends lost 0 bases and 6 bases respectively, with 15 bases between them. CDR1 is LGHNA, CDR2 YSLEER, per germline. CDR3 DNA: TGCGCCAGCAGCCAAGAATCCAGGGGATTTGGCGAGCAGTACTTC. This encodes CASSQESRGFGEQYF.

The rearrangement uses TRBV16 and TRBJ2-7, with a possible D match to TRBD2 (6 bases). This CDR3 has 13 amino acids. Trimming left V 2 bases short and J 3 bases short, with 8 bases between. The germline gives CDR1 KGHSY, CDR2 FQNENV. The CDR3, as DNA: TGTGCCAGCAGCCAAACGGGGGACTACGAGCAGTACTTC. Translation gives CASSQTGDYEQYF. Together with reference TRBV16 and TRBJ2-7, the CDR3 gives the full variable domain: GEEVAQTPKHLVRGEGQKAKLYCAPIKGHSYVFWYQQVLKNEFKFLISFQNENVFDETGMPKERFSAKCLPNSPCSLEIQATKLEDSAVYFCASSQTGDYEQYFGPGTRLTVT.

This chain uses TRBV12-1 with TRBJ1-6; the table's D call TRBD1 went unverified against the DNA. TRBV12-1 is a pseudogene. The CDR3 runs 16 residues. CDR3 bases: TGTGCCAGCAGACAGACAGGGGGCTCAGTCGGGTCACCCCTCCACTTT. Protein: CASRQTGGSVGSPLHF.

Turning to this clone: One end of the junction is discordant with germline, which a read error may explain. This chain uses TRBV27 with TRBJ2-7, with D tentatively TRBD1 or TRBD2 (5 bases each). The CDR3 spans 12 residues. CDR1 and CDR2 (germline): MNHEY, SMNVEV (reference sequence). The CDR3 loop is CASSLSMGPSFF. CDR3 DNA: TGTGCCAGCAGTTTATCGATGGGACCCTCCTTCTTC.

The chain uses TRBV9 and TRBJ2-5; a possible D gene is TRBD2 (5 bases). There are 16 residues in the CDR3. Germline assignment: CDR1 SGDLS and CDR2 YYNGEE. The germline V and J ends were trimmed by 1 base and 4 bases, with 17 bases remaining between them. CDR3 sequence: CASSVNAREGGETQYF. In DNA, the CDR3 is TGTGCCAGCAGCGTAAATGCCCGAGAGGGCGGAGAGACCCAGTACTTC.

The chain has TRBV28 and TRBJ1-3, with D possibly TRBD1 on 5 matching bases. V shed 5 bases and J shed 0 bases, with 17 bases lying between them. The germline gives CDR1 MDHEN, CDR2 SYDVKM. The CDR3 runs 17 residues. CDR3 loop: CASSLTLTGFSGNTIYF. For the CDR3, the DNA is TGTGCCAGCAGTCTGACACTCACAGGTTTCTCTGGAAACACCATATATTTT.

The chain uses TRBV30 and TRBJ2-7, with D perhaps being TRBD1 or TRBD2 (6 bases each). V was pared by 0 bases and J by 3 bases, with 15 bases between. The germline V gene has CDR1 GTSNPN and CDR2 SVGIG (reference sequence). This CDR3 has 15 amino acids. CDR3 DNA sequence: TGTGCCTGGAGTGTGAGGGGGGAATTACGCTACGAGCAGTACTTC. The encoded protein is CAWSVRGELRYEQYF. Looking up the rest from reference TRBV30 and TRBJ2-7 gives the full variable domain: SQTIHQWPATLVQPVGSPLSLECTVEGTSNPNLYWYRQAAGRGLQLLFYSVGIGQISSEVPQNLSASRPQDRQFILSSKKLLLSDSGFYLCAWSVRGELRYEQYFGPGTRLTVT.

This sequence joins TRBV28 and TRBJ2-1; 7 bases align to TRBD2. The CDR3 totals 16 residues. Germline loops: CDR1 MDHEN, CDR2 SYDVKM. V lost 5 bases and J lost 3; bases outside the gene matches: 10. The CDR3 spells CASSTLTRGSYNEQFF. In nucleotides, the CDR3 is TGTGCCAGCAGTACACTCACCCGCGGGAGCTACAATGAGCAGTTCTTC.

The count of this clone is one. The V and J genes are TRBV6-1 and TRBJ2-7; TRBD1 aligns across 7 bases. CDR1 and CDR2 (germline): MNHNS, SASEGT. The CDR3 sequence is 14 residues long. Trimming took 6 bases from V and 3 from J; bases not matched to a gene: 8. The CDR3 DNA reads as TGTGCCAGCAGAGCGACAGGGCCCTTCTACGAGCAGTACTTC. Translation: CASRATGPFYEQYF.

This chain uses TRBV14 with TRBJ2-4, with a possible D match to TRBD2 (5 bases). The CDR3 is made up of 15 amino acids. The germline gives CDR1 SGHDN, CDR2 FVKESK. Trimming took 1 base from V and 6 from J, leaving 13 bases between them. The CDR3 DNA reads TGTGCCAGCAGCCAAGCCAATAGCGCGGGAAACATTCAGTACTTC. The encoded protein is CASSQANSAGNIQYF.

The V call is TRBV30, the J call TRBJ2-7; D not certain. Germline CDR1 and CDR2: GTSNPN and SVGIG (reference sequence). This CDR3 has 16 amino acids. Trimming left V 4 bases short and J 6 bases short, with 25 bases between. The CDR3 DNA follows: TGTGCCTGGAAGCTCCCACCGAGGACCCAGGCAAGCGAGCAGTACTTC. Translation: CAWKLPPRTQASEQYF.

A single count supports this clone. The J gene is TRBJ2-2, the V gene TRBV6-1; no clear D. Trimming left V 0 bases short and J 9 bases short, with 11 bases between. In germline, CDR1 is MNHNS, CDR2 SASEGT. CDR3 length equals 14 residues. The CDR3 is CASSEAGQTRELFF. CDR3 nucleotides: TGTGCCAGCAGTGAAGCCGGGCAGACGAGGGAGCTGTTTTTT.

This sequence joins TRBV6-5 and TRBJ2-7; TRBD2 matches 7 bases. The CDR3 runs 13 residues. Losses at the gene ends were 11 bases for V and 0 bases for J; bases not matched to a gene: 7. Germline V gives CDR1 MNHEY, CDR2 SVGAGI. The DNA for the CDR3 is TGTGCCTGCGGGAGACTAAGCTCCTACGAGCAGTACTTC. Its protein is CACGRLSSYEQYF.

Points on this clone: A junction end diverges from the germline sequence, so it may reflect a read error. The chain links TRBV7-9 to TRBJ2-3; a weak D match, TRBD2 (5 bases). Germline V gene lookup returns CDR1 SEHNR and CDR2 FQNEAQ (reference sequence). This CDR3 has 15 amino acids. Here the CDR3 reads CASSLATPRGDTQYF. The CDR3 bases are TGTGCCAGCAGCCTAGCTACACCCCGGGGAGATACGCAGTATTTT.

The CDR3 spells CASSQDHETEAFF. As DNA, the CDR3 is TGCGCCAGCAGCCAAGATCATGAGACCGAAGCTTTCTTT. The J gene is TRBJ1-1, the V gene TRBV4-1, with D uncertain. The CDR3 length is 13 residues. V lost 0 bases and J lost 8, with 10 bases in between. Per germline, CDR1 MGHRA and CDR2 YSYEKL.

The rearrangement links TRBV28 to TRBJ2-1, with a possible D match to TRBD2 (6 bases). The ends were cut back, 9 bases at V and 7 bases at J, with 19 bases in the middle. CDR3 length equals 14 residues. From germline, CDR1 is MDHEN and CDR2 SYDVKM. CDR3 DNA: TGTGCCAGTGATGCCGGGACTCTAAATAATGAGCAGTTCTTC. Its translation: CASDAGTLNNEQFF.

This chain links TRBV20-1 with TRBJ2-7; 7 bases are shared with TRBD1. CDR3 length: 11 amino acids. V lost 6 bases to trimming and J lost 6 bases; unmatched junction nucleotides: 5. Germline CDR1 and CDR2: DFQATT and SNEGSKA (reference sequence). The CDR3 sequence is CSADRTSEQYF. DNA of the CDR3: TGCAGTGCGGACAGGACGTCCGAGCAGTACTTC.

For the CDR3, the DNA is TGTGCCTGGAGTGTATTAACAGGGTCTTTGGGGGAGCAGTACTTC. It translates to CAWSVLTGSLGEQYF. V gene TRBV30 combines with J gene TRBJ2-7, with D tentatively TRBD1 (6 bases). The V gene lost 0 bases and the J gene lost 7 bases, with 19 bases spanning the gap. From germline, CDR1 is GTSNPN and CDR2 SVGIG (reference sequence). There are 15 residues in the CDR3.

This chain connects TRBV2 to TRBJ2-3; the D gene is possibly TRBD2 (7 bases). The CDR3 length is 18 residues. Trimming removed 4 bases at V and 4 bases at J, with 24 bases between. Germline CDR1 reads SNHLY; CDR2 reads FYNNEI. The DNA of the CDR3 is TGTGCCAGCAGTGGCCCCCCCCTGGGGGCCCGGGAGGCAGATACGCAGTATTTT. Its translation is CASSGPPLGAREADTQYF.